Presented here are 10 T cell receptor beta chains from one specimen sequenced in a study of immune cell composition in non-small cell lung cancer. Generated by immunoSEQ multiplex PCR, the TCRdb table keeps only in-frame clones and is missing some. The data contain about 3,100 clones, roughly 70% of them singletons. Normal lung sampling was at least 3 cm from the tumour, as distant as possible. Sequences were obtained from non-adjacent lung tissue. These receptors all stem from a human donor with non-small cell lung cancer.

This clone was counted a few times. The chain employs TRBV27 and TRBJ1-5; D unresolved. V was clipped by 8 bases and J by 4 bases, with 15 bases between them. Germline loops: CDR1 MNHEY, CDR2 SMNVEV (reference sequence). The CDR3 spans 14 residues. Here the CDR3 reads CASYVRRTNQPQHF. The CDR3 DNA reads TGTGCCAGCTACGTACGGCGGACTAATCAGCCCCAGCATTTT.

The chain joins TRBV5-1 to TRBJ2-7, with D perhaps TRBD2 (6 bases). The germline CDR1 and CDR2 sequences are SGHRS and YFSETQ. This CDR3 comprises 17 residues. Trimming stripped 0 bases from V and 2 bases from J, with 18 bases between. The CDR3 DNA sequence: TGCGCCAGCAGCTTGGACAGGCGTGCGGGGACCCCCTACGAGCAGTACTTC. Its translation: CASSLDRRAGTPYEQYF.

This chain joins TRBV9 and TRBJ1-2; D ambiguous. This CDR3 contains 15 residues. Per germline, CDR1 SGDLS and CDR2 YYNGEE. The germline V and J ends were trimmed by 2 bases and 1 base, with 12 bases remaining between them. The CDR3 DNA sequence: TGTGCCAGCAGCGTGGGAGGAGAGAATAACTATGGCTACACCTTC. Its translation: CASSVGGENNYGYTF.

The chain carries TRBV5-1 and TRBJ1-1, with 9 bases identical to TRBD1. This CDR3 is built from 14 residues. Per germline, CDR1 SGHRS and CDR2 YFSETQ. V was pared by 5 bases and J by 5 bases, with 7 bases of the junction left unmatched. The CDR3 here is CASRRTGDATEAFF. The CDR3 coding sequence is TGCGCCAGCAGAAGGACAGGGGACGCAACTGAAGCTTTCTTT.

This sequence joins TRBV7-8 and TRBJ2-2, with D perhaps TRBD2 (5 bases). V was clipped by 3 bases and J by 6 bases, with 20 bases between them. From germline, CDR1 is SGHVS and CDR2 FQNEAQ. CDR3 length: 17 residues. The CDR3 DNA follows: TGTGCCAGCAGCTTGGACTCGGCATATCTCGGCGCCGGGGAGCTGTTTTTT. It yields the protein CASSLDSAYLGAGELFF.

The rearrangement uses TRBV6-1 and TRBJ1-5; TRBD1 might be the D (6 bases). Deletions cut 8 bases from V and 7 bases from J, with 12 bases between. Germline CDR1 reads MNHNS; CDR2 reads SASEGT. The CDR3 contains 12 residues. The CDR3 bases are TGTGCCAGCGTTGTTGGGGGCCAGCCCCAGCATTTT. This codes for CASVVGGQPQHF.

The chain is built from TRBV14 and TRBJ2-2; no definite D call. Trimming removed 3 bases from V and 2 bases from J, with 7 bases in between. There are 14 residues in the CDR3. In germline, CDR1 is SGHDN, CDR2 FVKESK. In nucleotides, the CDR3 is TGTGCCAGCAGCCATTACAGAAACACCGGGGAGCTGTTTTTT. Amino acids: CASSHYRNTGELFF.

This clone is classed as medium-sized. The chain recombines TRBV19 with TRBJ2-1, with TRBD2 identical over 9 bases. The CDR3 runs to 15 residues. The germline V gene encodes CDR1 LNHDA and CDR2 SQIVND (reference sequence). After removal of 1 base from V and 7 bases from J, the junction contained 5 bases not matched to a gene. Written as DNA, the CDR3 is TGTGCCAGTAGTATAGTAGCGGGAGCCTTAAATGAGCAGTTCTTC. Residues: CASSIVAGALNEQFF.

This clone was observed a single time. The CDR3 nucleotides are TGTGCCAGCAGCGCCACAGGTGCGGACACTGAAGCTTTCTTT. It translates to CASSATGADTEAFF. The chain combines TRBV7-3 with TRBJ1-1; weak D call: TRBD1 (5 bases). CDR3 length equals 14 residues. Per germline, CDR1 SGHTA and CDR2 FQGTGA. V was clipped by 5 bases and J by 3 bases, with 13 bases between them.

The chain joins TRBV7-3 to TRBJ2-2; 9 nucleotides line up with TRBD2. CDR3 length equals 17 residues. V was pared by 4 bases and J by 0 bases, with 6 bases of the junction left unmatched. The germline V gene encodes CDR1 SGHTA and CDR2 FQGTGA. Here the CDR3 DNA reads TGTGCCAGCAGCTCTGCCAGCGGGGGGTCGAACACCGGGGAGCTGTTTTTT. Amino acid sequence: CASSSASGGSNTGELFF.